The next 17 T cell receptor beta chains were all read from a single sample in a study of blood T cells in healthy people across ages. The second PCR ran 7 to 11 cycles with a sample-barcoded 5' primer and J-beta primers. TCRdb independently ran MiXCR on the 5' RACE reads; one entry per CDR3 protein. The sample yields about 900,000 distinct CDR3 sequences, roughly 50% seen once. The material sequenced was blood. Receptors originate from a man aged 30 to 45 in good health.

V and J are TRBV6-2 or TRBV6-3 and TRBJ2-3; D may be TRBD1 or TRBD2 (5 bases each). Trimming left V 5 bases short and J 6 bases short, with 21 bases between. The germline gives CDR1 MNHEY, CDR2 SVGEGT. The CDR3 totals 16 residues. The CDR3 DNA is TGTGCCAGCAGTCCCTGGGACCTCAGACCAACGGATACGCAGTATTTT. Protein: CASSPWDLRPTDTQYF.

CDR3 loop: CASSPGDRGINYGYTF. DNA of the CDR3: TGCGCCAGCAGCCCGGGGGACCGGGGGATTAACTATGGCTACACCTTC. This chain links TRBV4-1 with TRBJ1-2; perhaps TRBD1 as D (5 bases). Germline-derived CDR1 and CDR2 are MGHRA and YSYEKL. The CDR3 has 16 residues. Trimming stripped 4 bases from V and 1 base from J, with 16 bases between.

The chain carries TRBV4-1 and TRBJ2-1; no clear D gene. The germline V gene encodes CDR1 MGHRA and CDR2 YSYEKL. CDR3 length: 16 residues. V lost 1 base, J lost 4 bases, and 14 bases lay in between. The CDR3 spells CASSQVGPQQYNEQFF. CDR3 in DNA: TGCGCCAGCAGCCAAGTTGGACCTCAACAATACAATGAGCAGTTCTTC.

The chain joins TRBV4-1 to TRBJ1-1, with D unresolved. CDR1 is MGHRA and CDR2 is YSYEKL in the germline V gene. The CDR3 contains 14 residues. Trimming removed 4 bases from V and 2 bases from J, with 11 bases in between. CDR3 in amino acids: CASSPPRSNTEAFF. DNA of the CDR3: TGCGCCAGCAGCCCCCCACGGAGTAACACTGAAGCTTTCTTT.

This clonotype was recorded at least ten times. At one of its ends the junction is not consistent with the germline gene, which may arise from a read error. The chain carries TRBV5-1 and TRBJ2-3; 11 bases match TRBD2. CDR3 length: 15 residues. In germline, CDR1 is SGHRS, CDR2 YFSETQ. The CDR3 DNA follows: TGTGCCAGCAGCTTACTAGCGGGGGGCACAGATACGCAGTATTTT. This gives the protein CASSLLAGGTDTQYF.

This clonotype was seen only a few times. The genes are TRBV20-1 and TRBJ2-7, with a tentative D call TRBD2 (5 bases). Trimming stripped 7 bases from V and 7 bases from J, with 14 bases between. Germline CDR1 DFQATT, CDR2 SNEGSKA (reference sequence). CDR3 length: 11 residues. The CDR3 reads CSVGNYGEQYF. CDR3 nucleotide sequence: TGCAGTGTCGGGAATTATGGTGAGCAGTACTTC.

This clonotype occurred a few times. The chain is built from TRBV11-2 and TRBJ2-2, with D unclear. The V end was cut by 1 base, the J end by 0 bases, with 9 bases between. This CDR3 has 16 residues. Germline assignment: CDR1 SGHAT and CDR2 FQNNGV. The CDR3 reads CASSLGRRTNTGELFF. CDR3 bases: TGTGCCAGCAGCTTAGGACGCCGGACGAACACCGGGGAGCTGTTTTTT.

This clonotype came up a few times. Possible read error: a much larger clone is one base away. The rearrangement joins TRBV15 to TRBJ2-1; D not resolved. The DNA end is more similar to TRBJ2-7, so the J call may be wrong. This CDR3 region has 15 residues. Germline assignment: CDR1 LNHNV and CDR2 YYDKDF (reference sequence). CDR3 in DNA: TGTGCCACCAGCAGAGATGCGGAGTCCTACAATGAGCAGTACTTC. Protein product: CATSRDAESYNEQYF.

The chain recombines TRBV20-1 with TRBJ2-7; D unclear. CDR1 DFQATT and CDR2 SNEGSKA come from the germline V gene (reference sequence). The CDR3 length is 12 residues. Trimming stripped 3 bases from V and 3 bases from J, with 9 bases between. CDR3 amino acids: CSASRELYEQYF. The CDR3 bases are TGCAGTGCTAGTAGGGAACTCTACGAGCAGTACTTC.

V is TRBV28 and J is TRBJ2-5; weak D call: TRBD1 (6 bases). Germline V gene lookup returns CDR1 MDHEN and CDR2 SYDVKM. Trimming stripped 6 bases from V and 2 bases from J, with 19 bases between. The CDR3 spans 16 residues. CDR3 residues: CASRNGKQGMQETQYF. The CDR3, as DNA: TGTGCCAGCAGAAATGGAAAACAGGGAATGCAAGAGACCCAGTACTTC.

This chain links TRBV6-5 with TRBJ2-1; 7 bases fit TRBD2. After removal of 6 bases from V and 9 bases from J, the junction contained 8 bases not matched to a gene. CDR1 MNHEY and CDR2 SVGAGI come from the germline V gene. The CDR3 has 13 residues. As DNA, the CDR3 is TGTGCCAGCAGCTCGACCGGGACTATTGAGCAGTTCTTC. Amino acids: CASSSTGTIEQFF.

This clonotype has a handful of counts. The chain recombines TRBV28 with TRBJ1-5; D perhaps matches TRBD1 (5 bases). The V end was cut by 7 bases, the J end by 3 bases, with 13 bases between. Germline loops: CDR1 MDHEN, CDR2 SYDVKM. The CDR3 is 14 amino acids. CDR3 residues: CASTQGDFNQPQHF. The CDR3 DNA reads TGTGCCAGCACCCAAGGGGATTTCAATCAGCCCCAGCATTTT. The entire variable domain, with the rest obtained from reference TRBV28 and TRBJ1-5, is as follows: DVKVTQSSRYLVKRTGEKVFLECVQDMDHENMFWYRQDPGLGLRLIYFSYDVKMKEKGDIPEGYSVSREKKERFSLILESASTNQTSMYLCASTQGDFNQPQHFGDGTRLSIL.

This clonotype was seen a handful of times. This chain uses TRBV3-1 with TRBJ2-7; the D gene is possibly TRBD2 (6 bases). The germline gives CDR1 LGHDT, CDR2 YNNKEL (reference sequence). CDR3 length equals 13 residues. V was clipped by 4 bases and J by 6 bases, with 13 bases between them. CDR3 residues: CASSPRGGSEQYF. The CDR3 coding sequence is TGTGCCAGCAGCCCTCGTGGAGGGAGCGAGCAGTACTTC.

The chain uses TRBV5-1 and TRBJ1-1; 11 bases are shared with TRBD1. The junction had 3 bases not matched to a gene; V was cut back by 4 bases and J by 1 base. The CDR3 runs to 15 residues. The germline V gene has CDR1 SGHRS and CDR2 YFSETQ. This CDR3 is CASSADRGQNTEAFF. The CDR3 coding sequence is TGCGCCAGCAGCGCGGACAGGGGGCAGAACACTGAAGCTTTCTTT.

This rearrangement joins TRBV7-9 to TRBJ1-1; 9 bases match TRBD1. Germline CDR1 is SEHNR and CDR2 is FQNEAQ (reference sequence). The ends lost 5 bases at V and 9 bases at J; junction bases unmatched: 10. The CDR3 extends over 14 amino acids. As DNA, the CDR3 is TGTGCCAGCAGCCTAACAGGGGGCACGACTAAAGCTTTCTTT. Protein: CASSLTGGTTKAFF. Complete variable domain (other parts from reference TRBV7-9 and TRBJ1-1): DTGVSQNPRHKITKRGQNVTFRCDPISEHNRLYWYRQTLGQGPEFLTYFQNEAQLEKSRLLSDRFSAERPKGSFSTLEIQRTEQGDSAMYLCASSLTGGTTKAFFGQGTRLTVV.

This clonotype was detected a few times. The rearrangement uses TRBV7-3 and TRBJ2-3; tentatively, D is TRBD2 (7 bases). The CDR3 has 14 residues. The germline gives CDR1 SGHTA, CDR2 FQGTGA. Trimming stripped 3 bases from V and 5 bases from J, with 12 bases between. CDR3 in amino acids: CASSLGGREDTQYF. The CDR3 bases are TGTGCCAGCAGCTTGGGGGGGCGGGAAGATACGCAGTATTTT. The variable domain in full, with the rest retrieved from reference TRBV7-3 and TRBJ2-3, is GAGVSQTPSNKVTEKGKYVELRCDPISGHTALYWYRQSLGQGPEFLIYFQGTGAADDSGLPNDRFFAVRPEGSVSTLKIQRTERGDSAVYLCASSLGGREDTQYFGPGTRLTVL.

The chain uses TRBV21-1 and TRBJ1-4; TRBD1, as called in the table, went unchecked against the DNA. TRBV21-1 is flagged as a pseudogene. The CDR3 length is 16 residues. The CDR3 DNA reads TGTGCCAGCAGCCCAGAGTCGAGGGGATCCAATGAAAAACTGTTTTTT. Its protein is CASSPESRGSNEKLFF.